This T cell receptor (beta chain) comes out of a study of PD-L1 blockade in urothelial cancer. Sequencing used immunoSEQ multiplex PCR; TCRdb keeps in-frame clones, though not all of them. The repertoire holds about 91,000 clones, more than 90% seen once, with roughly 9.4% in the top ten. Sequenced here: PBMCs, sampled around atezolizumab (anti-PD-L1) treatment. The clonotype was recovered from a man in his 60s with urothelial cancer.

CDR3 DNA sequence: TGTGCCAGCAGGAGGGGGGGGACACAAGAGACCCAGTACTTC. Protein sequence: CASRRGGTQETQYF. The V call is TRBV21-1, the J call TRBJ2-5; the DNA was not compared with TRBD2, the D call given in the table. TRBV21-1 is a pseudogene locus. CDR3 size: 14 residues.